The clone carrying this TCR beta chain was picked up one time. In the original analysis: Reference gene primer amplification in the assay estimated nucleated cell counts. Some clones are missing from TCRdb's copy, which holds only in-frame ones; the method was immunoSEQ multiplex PCR. Clonal size and the V and J genes are those of that table, whereas D and trimming came from the DNA. The table lists some 37,000 clones, around 90% of them singletons. This record comes from a study of blood T cell repertoires in COVID-19. At the level of the study: Samples taken during acute and convalescent COVID-19 were collected in the United States, Italy and Spain. Sources were T cells, B-cell-depleted T cells, or PBMCs; the material itself was cDNA or gDNA.

The CDR3 contains 15 residues. Trimming stripped 3 bases from V and 7 bases from J, with 19 bases between. CDR1 and CDR2 from the germline V gene are SGHRS and YFSETQ. Material for sequencing was peripheral blood. The sequence derives from a man between 65 and 85 years old with acute or convalescent COVID-19. The chain is built from TRBV5-1 and TRBJ1-2; TRBD1 is a possible D gene (5 bases). The CDR3 loop is CASSSSTGVGGGYTF. In nucleotides, the CDR3 is TGCGCCAGCAGCTCGTCCACGGGGGTTGGTGGTGGCTACACCTTC.